This T cell receptor beta chain was sequenced in a study of blood T cell repertoires in COVID-19. Across the study: Specimens from acute and convalescent COVID-19 originated in the United States, Italy and Spain. T cells, B-cell-depleted T cells, or PBMCs supplied cDNA or gDNA.

A few counts support this clone. Original processing notes: Reference gene primer amplification yielded estimated nucleated cell counts. Generated by immunoSEQ multiplex PCR, the TCRdb table keeps only in-frame clones and is missing some. V and J calls and clone size are given by that table; D and trimming were obtained from the DNA. The top ten clones hold 2.7% of a sample with 190,000 or so clones, around 87% of them seen once. Germline loops: CDR1 KGHSH, CDR2 LQKENI. V shed 2 bases and J shed 6 bases, with 15 bases lying between them. This CDR3 contains 15 residues. The sequence derives from a man aged 35 to 55 with active or convalescent COVID-19. The sequencing input was peripheral blood. The chain employs TRBV18 and TRBJ2-3; TRBD2 might be the D (7 bases). The CDR3 region is CASSPYGGTMDTQYF. In DNA form, the CDR3 reads TGTGCCAGCTCACCATACGGGGGGACAATGGATACGCAGTATTTT.